These 27 T cell receptor beta chains originate from one sample sequenced in a study of radiotherapy plus CTLA-4 blockade in lung cancer. Profiling relied on immunoSEQ multiplex PCR, and the TCRdb table lists in-frame clones only, not all of them. In the table there are 90,000 to 100,000 clones, about four fifths of which are singletons. The sequencing used peripheral blood, collected from a patient treated with radiotherapy plus ipilimumab. These receptors were collected from a human donor with non-small cell lung cancer who had a partial response to radiotherapy plus ipilimumab. Some clones in this sample may be carry-over from other donors' samples.

This clone was observed a handful of times. A single base separates this from a much larger clone, so it may be a read error. The chain is built from TRBV4-2 and TRBJ1-4; D gene unclear. V was trimmed by 0 bases and J by 10 bases, leaving 12 bases between them. The CDR3 consists of 14 residues. CDR1 LGHNA and CDR2 YNFKEQ come from the germline V gene. The CDR3 spells CASSQESGYGKLFF. DNA of the CDR3: TGTGCCAGCAGCCAAGAATCGGGGTATGGAAAACTGTTTTTT.

In its sample, this clone was seen a few times. The chain joins TRBV11-3 to TRBJ2-2; the D gene is possibly TRBD1 (7 bases). The CDR3 is made up of 14 amino acids. V shed 8 bases and J shed 3 bases, with 13 bases lying between them. Per germline, CDR1 SGHNT and CDR2 YENEEA. CDR3 nucleotide sequence: TGTGCCAGCGGCGGGACAGCCCACACCGGGGAGCTGTTTTTT. Its translation is CASGGTAHTGELFF.

This chain joins TRBV10-2 and TRBJ2-5; 11 bases map to TRBD2. Germline trimming cut 7 bases from V and 4 bases from J; bases unmatched to any gene: 5. Germline-derived CDR1 and CDR2 are WSHSY and SAAADI. The CDR3 covers 14 residues. Here the CDR3 reads CASKEGLAGETQYF. CDR3 sequence (DNA): TGCGCCAGCAAGGAAGGACTAGCGGGAGAGACCCAGTACTTC.

The J gene is TRBJ2-2, the V gene TRBV5-1; tentative D call: TRBD1 (6 bases). V was cut by 1 base and J by 4 bases, with 17 bases left in between. Germline V gene sequence: CDR1 SGHRS, CDR2 YFSETQ. CDR3 size: 17 residues. CDR3 coding DNA: TGCGCCAGCAGCTTGAGACCAACAGGGTTGAGCACCGGGGAGCTGTTTTTT. It translates to CASSLRPTGLSTGELFF.

This clone was observed a few times. This chain links TRBV5-6 with TRBJ2-2; 10 bases are shared with TRBD2. The CDR3 contains 17 residues. Trimming at V came to 5 bases and at J to 1 base, leaving 8 bases not matched to a gene. The germline V gene encodes CDR1 SGHDT and CDR2 YYEEEE. The CDR3: CASSYMTSGLNTGELFF. The CDR3 bases are TGTGCCAGCAGTTATATGACTAGCGGGCTGAACACCGGGGAGCTGTTTTTT.

This clone was counted a single time. The chain is built from TRBV6-5 and TRBJ2-3; 9 positions match TRBD2. V dropped 0 bases and J dropped 9; count of bases not matched to a gene: 10. This CDR3 region has 16 residues. CDR1 is MNHEY, CDR2 SVGAGI, per germline. CDR3 protein: CASSYSAGGDLGTQYF. The CDR3 DNA is TGTGCCAGCAGTTACTCCGCGGGGGGGGACTTGGGCACGCAGTATTTT.

J is TRBJ1-1 and V is TRBV7-2; D not resolved. The CDR3 is 14 amino acids. V lost 5 bases, J lost 3 bases, and 13 bases lay in between. Germline CDR1 and CDR2: SGHTA and FQGNSA. The CDR3 is CASSAGLGYTEAFF. The CDR3 nucleotides are TGTGCCAGCAGCGCCGGACTTGGGTACACTGAAGCTTTCTTT.

The chain employs TRBV19 and TRBJ2-5; 8 nucleotides match TRBD2. Germline CDR1 reads LNHDA; CDR2 reads SQIVND (reference sequence). J was trimmed by 4 bases and V by 3 bases; bases with no gene match: 7. The CDR3 has 15 amino acids. The CDR3 spells CASSIPGLAGETQYF. The CDR3 DNA sequence: TGTGCCAGTAGTATCCCCGGGCTAGCGGGAGAGACCCAGTACTTC.

This chain links TRBV9 with TRBJ2-1; 8 bases line up with TRBD2. Trimming removed 4 bases from V and 6 bases from J; junction bases left unmatched: 15. Germline V lookup: CDR1 SGDLS, CDR2 YYNGEE. This CDR3 is 17 amino acids long. The CDR3 sequence: CASSPRLASGRANEQFF. The CDR3 region has the DNA TGTGCCAGCAGCCCACGCCTCGCCAGCGGGAGAGCCAATGAGCAGTTCTTC. Full variable domain (rest looked up from reference TRBV9 and TRBJ2-1): DSGVTQTPKHLITATGQRVTLRCSPRSGDLSVYWYQQSLDQGLQFLIQYYNGEERAKGNILERFSAQQFPDLHSELNLSSLELGDSALYFCASSPRLASGRANEQFFGPGTRLTVL.

This chain links TRBV29-1 with TRBJ1-4, with D possibly matching TRBD1 (5 bases). The CDR3 is made up of 15 amino acids. Germline V gives CDR1 SQVTM, CDR2 ANQGSEA. Trimming left V 5 bases short and J 5 bases short, with 18 bases between. The CDR3, as DNA: TGCAGCGTTTGTATTGGGGGGGATCAAAATGAAAAACTGTTTTTT. It codes for CSVCIGGDQNEKLFF. Looking up the rest from reference TRBV29-1 and TRBJ1-4 gives the full variable domain: SAVISQKPSRDICQRGTSLTIQCQVDSQVTMMFWYRQQPGQSLTLIATANQGSEATYESGFVIDKFPISRPNLTFSTLTVSNMSPEDSSIYLCSVCIGGDQNEKLFFGSGTQLSVL.

This clone was picked up a small number of times. The chain combines TRBV2 with TRBJ2-2; 7 positions agree with TRBD1. Trimming at V came to 6 bases and at J to 6 bases, leaving 4 bases not matched to a gene. Germline V gene lookup returns CDR1 SNHLY and CDR2 FYNNEI. This CDR3 spans 13 amino acids. The CDR3 sequence is CASSGDSPGELFF. The CDR3 bases are TGTGCCAGCAGCGGGGACAGCCCCGGGGAGCTGTTTTTT. The full variable domain, its missing parts supplied by reference TRBV2 and TRBJ2-2, is EPEVTQTPSHQVTQMGQEVILRCVPISNHLYFYWYRQILGQKVEFLVSFYNNEISEKSEIFDDQFSVERPDGSNFTLKIRSTKLEDSAMYFCASSGDSPGELFFGEGSRLTVL.

This clone was seen only a few times. The chain employs TRBV7-2 and TRBJ2-3; D unclear. CDR1 is SGHTA and CDR2 is FQGNSA in the germline V gene. The CDR3 extends over 14 amino acids. Trimming pared 0 bases from V and 3 bases from J, leaving 7 bases between. The CDR3 region is CASSLAQVTDTQYF. The CDR3 bases are TGTGCCAGCAGCTTAGCCCAGGTTACAGATACGCAGTATTTT.

This chain uses TRBV18 with TRBJ2-7; weak D call: TRBD1 (6 bases). V lost 0 bases to trimming and J lost 5 bases, with 20 bases between them. This CDR3 has 17 residues. In germline, CDR1 is KGHSH, CDR2 LQKENI. The CDR3, as DNA: TGTGCCAGCTCACCACCCGGATCAGGGGCAGGGACCCACGAGCAGTACTTC. Its protein product is CASSPPGSGAGTHEQYF.

The CDR3 sequence: CASSEAGGRNSPYEQYF. The CDR3 DNA reads TGTGCCAGCAGTGAAGCGGGAGGACGGAATTCGCCCTACGAGCAGTACTTC. This rearrangement joins TRBV6-1 to TRBJ2-7, with a possible D match to TRBD2 (6 bases). Germline V gene data show CDR1 as MNHNS and CDR2 as SASEGT. The CDR3 runs to 17 residues. Trimming pared 0 bases from V and 2 bases from J, leaving 17 bases between.

This chain joins TRBV18 and TRBJ2-6; D is possibly TRBD1 (5 bases). V lost 6 bases to trimming and J lost 4 bases, with 13 bases between them. This CDR3 contains 15 residues. Germline loops: CDR1 KGHSH, CDR2 LQKENI. CDR3 DNA: TGTGCCAGCTCTCCGGCTGGGGCCGGGGCCAACGTCCTGACTTTC. Translation gives CASSPAGAGANVLTF.

The chain combines TRBV19 with TRBJ2-1; no definite D call. The V end was cut by 2 bases, the J end by 5 bases, with 10 bases between. Per the germline V gene, CDR1 is LNHDA and CDR2 is SQIVND (reference sequence). This CDR3 is 14 amino acids long. The CDR3 spells CASSISRSNNEQFF. DNA of the CDR3: TGTGCCAGTAGTATAAGTCGAAGCAACAATGAGCAGTTCTTC.

This clone was counted a single time. This chain connects TRBV7-9 to TRBJ2-2; D unclear. V gave up 2 bases and J gave up 3 bases, with 13 bases separating them. Germline assignment: CDR1 SEHNR and CDR2 FQNEAQ (reference sequence). The CDR3 runs to 16 residues. CDR3 in DNA: TGTGCCAGCAGCTTACTGCTGACTCTTTACACCGGGGAGCTGTTTTTT. Protein product: CASSLLLTLYTGELFF.

This clone was counted a single time. In DNA form, the CDR3 reads TGTGCCAGCTCACCCCAGGGTTCCACTAATGAAAAACTGTTTTTT. This encodes CASSPQGSTNEKLFF. The V and J genes are TRBV18 and TRBJ1-4, with a tentative D call TRBD1 (5 bases). Germline loops: CDR1 KGHSH, CDR2 LQKENI. V was shortened by 3 bases and J by 2 bases, with 10 bases between the two germline ends. This CDR3 is built from 15 residues.

This clone was counted between two and nine times. The chain joins TRBV6-6 to TRBJ1-5; D is unresolved. The CDR3 runs 13 residues. Germline-derived CDR1 and CDR2 are MNHNY and SVGAGI (reference sequence). Trimming stripped 4 bases from V and 3 bases from J, with 7 bases between. CDR3 loop: CASSSQTNQPQHF. The CDR3 DNA sequence: TGTGCCAGCAGTTCACAGACCAATCAGCCCCAGCATTTT.

This clone was recorded only once. The chain joins TRBV2 to TRBJ2-7; 8 bases are shared with TRBD2. The V segment lost 11 bases and the J segment 4 bases; nucleotides outside the gene matches: 7. CDR1 and CDR2 from the germline V gene are SNHLY and FYNNEI. The length of the CDR3 is 12 residues. CDR3 in amino acids: CAGAGGGYEQYF. The CDR3 DNA follows: TGTGCCGGCGCGGGGGGTGGGTACGAGCAGTACTTC.

J is TRBJ2-2 and V is TRBV11-2; 8 bases match TRBD1. The CDR3 loop spans 17 amino acids. After removal of 0 bases from V and 0 bases from J, the junction contained 3 bases not matched to a gene. Germline loops: CDR1 SGHAT, CDR2 FQNNGV. This CDR3 reads CASSLDPGQANTGELFF. CDR3 sequence (DNA): TGTGCCAGCAGCTTAGACCCGGGACAGGCGAACACCGGGGAGCTGTTTTTT.

The chain carries TRBV28 and TRBJ2-7, with 9 nucleotides matching TRBD2. The J segment lost 8 bases and the V segment lost 4 bases, leaving 12 bases of the junction unmatched. The V gene's germline CDR1 is MDHEN and CDR2 SYDVKM. This CDR3 has 15 amino acids. The CDR3 DNA is TGTGCCAGCAGTTGGAGGGCTAGCGGGACTTCTAAGCAGTACTTC. Encoded protein: CASSWRASGTSKQYF.

The V gene is TRBV19, the J gene TRBJ2-3; 10 nucleotides align to TRBD2. This CDR3 spans 14 amino acids. CDR1 LNHDA and CDR2 SQIVND come from the germline V gene (reference sequence). V shed 0 bases and J 12 bases; nucleotides not matched to a gene: 6. CDR3 nucleotides: TGTGCCAGTAGTATAGATCACCTAGCGGGGGTACAGTATTTT. This encodes CASSIDHLAGVQYF.

This clone was seen only a few times. The chain employs TRBV5-5 and TRBJ1-6, with no clear D. Germline CDR1 SGHKS, CDR2 YYEKEE (reference sequence). This CDR3 is 16 amino acids long. V dropped 1 base and J dropped 6 bases, with 14 bases sitting between them. This CDR3 is CASSLTGITSNSPLHF. The CDR3 DNA reads as TGTGCCAGCAGCTTGACGGGGATCACATCTAATTCACCCCTCCACTTT.

The chain couples TRBV7-9 to TRBJ1-2; a weak D match, TRBD1 (5 bases). Trimming removed 5 bases from V and 5 bases from J, with 9 bases in between. The CDR3 has 12 amino acids. Per the germline V gene, CDR1 is SEHNR and CDR2 is FQNEAQ (reference sequence). This CDR3 reads CASSEQGYGYTF. Written as DNA, the CDR3 is TGTGCCAGCAGCGAGCAGGGTTATGGCTACACCTTC. Full variable domain (missing parts from reference TRBV7-9 and TRBJ1-2): DTGVSQNPRHKITKRGQNVTFRCDPISEHNRLYWYRQTLGQGPEFLTYFQNEAQLEKSRLLSDRFSAERPKGSFSTLEIQRTEQGDSAMYLCASSEQGYGYTFGSGTRLTVV.

The genes are TRBV15 and TRBJ2-1, with no clear D. Trimming pared 1 base from V and 6 bases from J, leaving 7 bases between. Germline CDR1 LNHNV, CDR2 YYDKDF (reference sequence). There are 13 residues in the CDR3. CDR3 amino acids: CATSRGFGNEQFF. The CDR3 DNA follows: TGTGCCACCAGCAGAGGGTTCGGCAATGAGCAGTTCTTC.

This clone appeared a few times. The CDR3 sequence is CASSSLQGAWETQYF. CDR3 nucleotides: TGTGCCAGCAGCTCATTACAGGGGGCTTGGGAGACCCAGTACTTC. The rearrangement joins TRBV5-4 to TRBJ2-5; 9 bases are a match to TRBD1. V was pared by 3 bases and J by 5 bases, with 8 bases of the junction left unmatched. Germline V gives CDR1 SGHNT, CDR2 YYREEE (reference sequence). There are 15 residues in the CDR3.